Listed below are T cell receptor beta chains from one sample, sequenced in a study of radiation and T cells in renal cell carcinoma. TCRdb's table, derived via immunoSEQ multiplex PCR, lists solely in-frame clones and lacks some. The table shows approximately 120,000 clones, with around 82% occurring only once. Here the sequenced sample was blood, taken from a patient whose treatment included radiotherapy and nephrectomy. The receptors come from a man in his fifties with renal cell carcinoma. Each CDR3 is given with its conserved first and last residue. The D gene is left open where the match is weak. Expanded clones are given a class, and other clones once, few, many or no size at all.

clone_size	v_call	d_call	j_call	cdr3_length	cdr3_nt	cdr3_aa
-	TRBV29-1	-	TRBJ2-1	12	TGCAGCGTTTCGACCTGGACCGATGAGCAGTTCTTC	CSVSTWTDEQFF
-	TRBV13	-	TRBJ2-1	16	TGTGCCAGCAGCTTATGGGGCGGCAGGGACTACAATGAGCAGTTCTTC	CASSLWGGRDYNEQFF
-	TRBV5-6	-	TRBJ1-1	16	TGTGCCAGCAGCTTGCTATGGGGCCGTGGGGACACTGAAGCTTTCTTT	CASSLLWGRGDTEAFF
-	TRBV10-3	TRBD2	TRBJ2-1	14	TGTGCCATCAGTGATAGCGGGAGGGCCCATGAGCAGTTCTTC	CAISDSGRAHEQFF
-	TRBV6-1	-	TRBJ2-3	15	TGTGCCAGCAGTGAAGGCCTGGGTAGCACAGATACGCAGTATTTT	CASSEGLGSTDTQYF
once	TRBV19	-	TRBJ1-2	14	TGTGCCAGTAGTATCTCAGGGCCGAACTATGGCTACACCTTC	CASSISGPNYGYTF
-	TRBV5-1	-	TRBJ2-5	15	TGCGCCAGCAGCTTGGTGGGAGGCGTCGAAGAGACCCAGTACTTC	CASSLVGGVEETQYF
-	TRBV6-6	-	TRBJ2-6	15	TGTGCCAGCAGTTTGGAGGGGACAGGGGCCAACGTCCTGACTTTC	CASSLEGTGANVLTF
-	TRBV6-1	-	TRBJ1-3	15	TGTGCCAGCAGTGATGAAGTGCAAGGTGGAAACACCATATATTTT	CASSDEVQGGNTIYF
-	TRBV5-6	-	TRBJ2-4	14	TGTGCCAGCAGCCCCCAGGGCGCCAAAAACATTCAGTACTTC	CASSPQGAKNIQYF
-	TRBV27	-	TRBJ1-2	15	TGTGCCAGCAGTTTGAATGCAAGGACAGCCTATGGCTACACCTTC	CASSLNARTAYGYTF
-	TRBV2	-	TRBJ1-5	15	TGTGCCAGCAGTGAAGGGTCGAGCTCCGGGTGGCCCCAGCATTTT	CASSEGSSSGWPQHF
-	TRBV18	-	TRBJ1-4	14	TGTGCCAGCTCACCGAAGGGGTTAAGTGAAAAACTGTTTTTT	CASSPKGLSEKLFF
-	TRBV10-3	-	TRBJ2-7	19	TGTGCCATCAGGGGGGGGGACACCCGGGACCAAGTTCTGTCCTACGAGCAGTACTTC	CAIRGGDTRDQVLSYEQYF
few	TRBV7-2	TRBD2	TRBJ2-1	15	TGTGCCAGCAGTTTAGTCCTAGCGGTAAACAATGAGCAGTTCTTC	CASSLVLAVNNEQFF
-	TRBV5-8	-	TRBJ2-3	14	TGTGCCAGCAGCTTTCGGACCAGCGCAGATACGCAGTATTTT	CASSFRTSADTQYF
-	TRBV2	-	TRBJ1-5	13	TGTGCCAGCAGTGAGTTCAGTAATCAGCCCCAGCATTTT	CASSEFSNQPQHF
-	TRBV2	-	TRBJ2-1	11	TGTGCCAGCAGGCTTACCTATGAGCAGTTCTTC	CASRLTYEQFF
-	TRBV14	-	TRBJ1-1	13	TGTGCCAGCAGCCGCGTAACTGGATTTGGAGCTTTCTTT	CASSRVTGFGAFF
-	TRBV19	-	TRBJ1-6	13	TGTGCCAGTCACCGGGACATTGATTCACCCCTCCACTTT	CASHRDIDSPLHF
-	TRBV5-4	-	TRBJ1-2	13	TGTGCCAGCAGTCATTTGGAGGGGGACGGCTACACCTTC	CASSHLEGDGYTF
-	TRBV5-4	TRBD1	TRBJ2-7	13	TGTGCCAGCAGCTGGGACAGGTCCTACGAGCAGTACTTC	CASSWDRSYEQYF
-	TRBV28	-	TRBJ2-1	15	TGTGCCAGCCCCCCAGGGGGAGGGGGTTACAATGAGCAGTTCTTC	CASPPGGGGYNEQFF
-	TRBV30	-	TRBJ1-6	12	TGTGCCTGGAGGGTCGGGAATTCACCCCTCCACTTT	CAWRVGNSPLHF
-	TRBV28	TRBD2	TRBJ2-1	14	TGTGCCAGCAGTCAGAAAAGCGGGAACTATGAGCAGTTCTTC	CASSQKSGNYEQFF
few	TRBV19	-	TRBJ1-1	15	TGTGCCAGTACAGAGGCAAGGGGCGTGGAGACTGAAGCTTTCTTT	CASTEARGVETEAFF
-	TRBV30	-	TRBJ1-5	13	TGTGCCTGGAGTAATGGCGGGGCCCAGCCCCAGCATTTT	CAWSNGGAQPQHF
-	TRBV6-1	-	TRBJ2-7	14	TGTGCCAGCTACTACCTTAGGTGTTCCTACGAGCAGTACTTC	CASYYLRCSYEQYF
-	TRBV10-3	-	TRBJ1-2	15	TGTGCCATCAGAAAGTCGGGGGCGCTTACCAATGGCTACACCTTC	CAIRKSGALTNGYTF
few	TRBV4-1	-	TRBJ1-5	14	TGCGCCAGCAGCCAAGAGGGTTGGGGACAGCCCCAGCATTTT	CASSQEGWGQPQHF
-	TRBV5-1	-	TRBJ2-7	15	TGCGCCAGCAGCCAACTGACAGGGAGGTCCTACGAGCAGTACTTC	CASSQLTGRSYEQYF
-	TRBV11-2	-	TRBJ1-1	13	TGTGCCAGCAGCCCGACAGTGAACACTGAAGCTTTCTTT	CASSPTVNTEAFF
once	TRBV7-9	-	TRBJ1-5	14	TGTGCCAGCAGCTTAGCGGGCAGCAATCAGCCCCAGCATTTT	CASSLAGSNQPQHF
-	TRBV6-5	TRBD1	TRBJ2-7	15	TGTGCCAGCAGTAAGTCCGGGACAGGGGGCGACGAGCAGTACTTC	CASSKSGTGGDEQYF
-	TRBV7-9	-	TRBJ1-4	16	TGTGCCAGCAGCCGTTACTCTACAGCGGATAATGAAAAACTGTTTTTT	CASSRYSTADNEKLFF
-	TRBV5-1	-	TRBJ2-7	15	TGCGCCAGCAGCTTGTGGGCAGAGTATTCCTACGAGCAGTACTTC	CASSLWAEYSYEQYF
-	TRBV6-6	-	TRBJ1-2	15	TGTGCCAGCAGTTACTCGTTACAGAGGGGTTCGGGCTACACCTTC	CASSYSLQRGSGYTF
-	TRBV14	-	TRBJ2-1	15	TGTGCCAGCAGAGAATCCGGGGCCCGAGGCAATGAGCAGTTCTTC	CASRESGARGNEQFF
-	TRBV27	TRBD1	TRBJ1-6	16	TGTGCCAGCAGTTTATCAGGGTGGCAGGGGGCCTCACCCCTCCACTTT	CASSLSGWQGASPLHF
-	TRBV19	-	TRBJ1-1	13	TGTGCCAGTAGTATCAGGGGTGACACTGAAGCTTTCTTT	CASSIRGDTEAFF
-	TRBV14	-	TRBJ1-1	12	TGTGCCAGCAGCCAAGACACACTAGAAGCTTTCTTT	CASSQDTLEAFF
-	TRBV7-9	-	TRBJ2-3	16	TGTGCCAGCAGCTTAGCCCCGACTGGAACCACAGATACGCAGTATTTT	CASSLAPTGTTDTQYF
once	TRBV9	-	TRBJ2-1	16	TGTGCCAGCAGCGTAGGATCCAGGAGCTCCTACAATGAGCAGTTCTTC	CASSVGSRSSYNEQFF
-	TRBV19	TRBD1	TRBJ1-5	14	TGTGCCAGTAGTATACAGGGGGCCACCTCGGCCCAGCATTTT	CASSIQGATSAQHF
once	TRBV5-8	-	TRBJ1-4	15	TGTGCCAGCAGCCTGAGAGGGAACGTCGGCGAAAAACTGTTTTTT	CASSLRGNVGEKLFF
-	TRBV7-5	-	TRBJ2-7	16	TGTGCCAGAAGCTTAGCTTGCCTAGCGGGGCTCAACGAGCAGTACTTC	CARSLACLAGLNEQYF